This TCR beta chain was identified in a study of early T cells in non-severe SARS-CoV-2 infection (dated by TCRdb to the early 2020s). Study-wide context: Bulk RNA from unsorted whole blood was used for TCR sequencing, so alpha and beta chains could not be paired.

Overall study outcomes, separate from this receptor: VDJdb matching was skewed toward anti-spike CD8 responses, so virus-specific expansions were likely underestimated and private and CD4 specificities were missed.

Set within a cohort of healthcare workers in London, UK, this nested case-control study involved weekly PCR testing of nasopharyngeal swabs along with blood sampling. Healthcare workers were recruited during the week of the UK lockdown, between 23 and 31 March 2020, and followed weekly for up to 16 weeks. V lost 1 base and J lost 8 bases; the stretch between them is 14 bases long. The CDR1 and CDR2 encoded by the germline V gene are LGHNA and YNFKEQ. From cysteine to phenylalanine, the CDR3 is 14 amino acids long. The DNA shown is the 42-base CDR3, in frame from base 1. Many counts were recorded for this clonotype. Its antigen is unknown. It has no much larger one-base neighbor in the sample; base qualities were not kept. Receptor libraries were prepared by 5' RACE. Sequencing instrument: NextSeq 500. To correct for sequencing error and PCR bias, the TCR library protocol tagged individual cDNA molecules with unique molecular identifiers. TCR alpha and beta chains were both sequenced, and the abundances of alpha and beta sequences in each sample were closely correlated with each other. As for the original processing: Decombinator V4 was used to perform V gene, J gene and CDR3 annotation of TCR sequences. Expanded TCRs were defined as changing significantly between any two time points under a Poisson model with p below 0.0001. TCR abundances were normalised to the total number of TCRs sequenced in each sample and reported as counts per million. MAIT TCRs were defined by TRAV1-2 paired with TRAJ12, TRAJ20 or TRAJ33, and iNKT TCRs by TRAV10 paired with TRAJ18. VDJdb, accessed 1 November 2021, was searched for CMV, EBV and SARS-CoV-2 annotated TCRs, excluding TCRs annotated for multiple antigens. In-frame beta chains were kept once TCRdb had trimmed the public reads at Q25 with fastp and called clones with MiXCR. Entries that share a CDR3 protein sequence are merged under the most common genes and DNA. What appears here as the V and J calls and clone size reflects TCRdb's work, not the paper's. For this sample there are approximately 71,000 distinct CDR3 sequences; approximately 15% appear just once. The ten largest make up 11% to 15% of the sample.

Recombination connected TRBV4-2 to TRBJ1-1; the D segment cannot be called with confidence. The sample consisted of whole blood. The sequence came from an adult who was a healthcare worker with PCR-confirmed SARS-CoV-2 infection or an uninfected control (not recorded which). For the CDR3, the sequence is CASSQGVGGPEAFF. The nucleotide sequence reads as follows: TGTGCCAGCAGCCAAGGGGTCGGTGGACCCGAAGCTTTCTTT.